This passage covers 2 T cell receptor beta chains from one sample sequenced in a study of T-cell memory formation after mild COVID-19. Each CDR3 protein gets one entry after TCRdb re-called the 5' RACE reads with MiXCR. The sample shows 470,000 or so distinct CDR3 sequences, 18% of them seen only once. The sample taken for sequencing was PBMCs or a T cell subset sorted from them (not recorded which). These receptors all come from an adult woman who had mild COVID-19 (a few samples of this study predate the infection). Cell type and time point are not known.

This clonotype was seen only a few times. DNA for the CDR3: TGCGCCAGCAGCTTGCAAGACAGGGCATCAGGGGAGCTGTTTTTT. Protein product: CASSLQDRASGELFF. The chain couples TRBV5-1 to TRBJ2-2, with TRBD1 matching 7 bases. CDR3 length equals 15 residues. Germline lookup yields CDR1 SGHRS and CDR2 YFSETQ. J was trimmed by 8 bases and V by 1 base; bases with no gene match: 8. Variable domain in full (rest from reference TRBV5-1 and TRBJ2-2): KAGVTQTPRYLIKTRGQQVTLSCSPISGHRSVSWYQQTPGQGLQFLFEYFSETQRNKGNFPGRFSGRQFSNSRSEMNVSTLELGDSALYLCASSLQDRASGELFFGEGSRLTVL.

V gene TRBV5-1 combines with J gene TRBJ2-6, with 7 bases aligning to TRBD1. This CDR3 spans 17 amino acids. Germline V CDR1 and CDR2: SGHRS, YFSETQ. After removal of 5 bases from V and 4 bases from J, the junction contained 12 bases not matched to a gene. The CDR3 loop is CASSSKRTGSGANVLTF. The CDR3 DNA reads TGCGCCAGCAGTTCAAAAAGGACAGGCTCGGGGGCCAACGTCCTGACTTTC.